Listed below are T cell receptor beta chains from one sample, sequenced in a study of T cell responses to AZD1222 COVID-19 vaccine. TCRdb keeps only in-frame clones here, not all; method: immunoSEQ multiplex PCR. The table includes about 81,000 clones, approximately 89% detected once. Sequenced material: peripheral blood, taken 28 days after the second AZD1222 dose. These receptors were collected from an adult who received the AZD1222 COVID-19 vaccine. Each CDR3 is given with its conserved first and last residue. The order of the fields is J gene, V gene, D gene, clone size, CDR3 protein, CDR3 DNA. A D gene is named only where the DNA matches it firmly. Not all rows give a size; the values are once, few, many and, for expanded clones, a class.

>TRBJ1-2|TRBV6-1|-|-
CASSERWWGLNYGYTF
TGTGCCAGCAGTGAAAGATGGTGGGGCCTTAACTATGGCTACACCTTC
>TRBJ1-1|TRBV11-2|-|-
CASSLKREGTEAFF
TGTGCCAGCAGCTTAAAAAGGGAGGGCACTGAAGCTTTCTTT
>TRBJ2-7|TRBV6-1|-|once
CASSERRDSGFGEQYF
TGTGCCAGCAGTGAAAGACGGGACTCAGGGTTCGGCGAGCAGTACTTC
>TRBJ2-5|TRBV5-1|TRBD2|-
CASSPGTSGRSYQETQYF
TGCGCCAGCAGCCCCGGGACTAGCGGGAGGTCTTACCAAGAGACCCAGTACTTC
>TRBJ2-7|TRBV5-4|-|-
CASSGSGHGFYEQYF
TGTGCCAGCAGCGGCTCGGGACACGGCTTCTACGAGCAGTACTTC
>TRBJ2-1|TRBV29-1|TRBD1|-
CSVADRAHNEQFF
TGCAGCGTTGCGGACAGGGCCCACAATGAGCAGTTCTTC
>TRBJ1-1|TRBV28|TRBD1|-
CASTGQGTNTEAFF
TGTGCCAGCACCGGACAGGGAACGAACACTGAAGCTTTCTTT
>TRBJ2-7|TRBV5-4|TRBD2|-
CASSPQRAGGYEQYF
TGTGCCAGCAGCCCTCAGCGAGCGGGGGGCTACGAGCAGTACTTC
>TRBJ1-1|TRBV19|TRBD1|-
CASRRGQAPEAFF
TGTGCCAGTAGGAGGGGACAGGCCCCTGAAGCTTTCTTT
>TRBJ2-1|TRBV28|TRBD2|-
CASSFRLANNEQFF
TGTGCCAGCAGTTTTAGACTAGCGAACAATGAGCAGTTCTTC
>TRBJ2-3|TRBV18|TRBD2|-
CASSPLGGGPDTQYF
TGTGCCAGCTCCCCCTTGGGGGGAGGGCCGGATACGCAGTATTTT
>TRBJ2-1|TRBV5-5|TRBD2|-
CASSLAGTSGLWFF
TGTGCCAGCAGCTTGGCCGGGACTAGCGGCTTATGGTTCTTC
>TRBJ2-2|TRBV10-2|TRBD2|-
CASSERTRNTGELFF
TGCGCCAGCAGTGAGAGGACTAGGAACACCGGGGAGCTGTTTTTT
>TRBJ2-1|TRBV5-1|-|-
CASSLGDNTNEQFF
TGCGCCAGCAGCTTGGGGGACAACACCAATGAGCAGTTCTTC
>TRBJ1-4|TRBV5-4|-|-
CASSLGQSRLGEKLFF
TGTGCCAGCAGCCTGGGGCAAAGCCGTCTCGGTGAAAAACTGTTTTTT
>TRBJ1-6|TRBV27|-|-
CASGPYNSPLHF
TGTGCCAGCGGCCCCTATAATTCACCCCTCCACTTT
>TRBJ2-7|TRBV19|TRBD2|-
CASSTLAGGRYEQYF
TGTGCCAGTAGTACTTTAGCGGGAGGTCGATACGAGCAGTACTTC
>TRBJ2-7|TRBV6-9|TRBD2|-
CASSPTSGYDEQYF
TGTGCCAGCAGCCCGACTAGCGGGTATGACGAGCAGTACTTC
>TRBJ2-7|TRBV4-1|TRBD2|-
CASSQEGREWYEQYF
TGCGCCAGCAGCCAAGAAGGGAGGGAGTGGTACGAGCAGTACTTC
>TRBJ1-2|TRBV19|-|-
CASTPGTRYGYGYTF
TGTGCCAGCACACCCGGGACACGTTACGGCTATGGCTACACCTTC
>TRBJ1-1|TRBV28|-|-
CASSLQIPEAFF
TGTGCCAGCAGTCTCCAGATACCTGAAGCTTTCTTT
>TRBJ1-1|TRBV19|-|-
CASSPFGGHTEAFF
TGTGCCAGTAGTCCTTTCGGGGGCCACACTGAAGCTTTCTTT
>TRBJ2-7|TRBV7-9|-|-
CASSLEASATYEQYF
TGTGCCAGCAGCTTAGAGGCTAGCGCTACCTACGAGCAGTACTTC
>TRBJ2-5|TRBV29-1|-|-
CSVASQETQYF
TGCAGCGTTGCCAGCCAAGAGACCCAGTACTTC
>TRBJ2-3|TRBV27|-|-
CASGWDTQYF
TGTGCCAGCGGGTGGGATACGCAGTATTTT
>TRBJ1-6|TRBV19|-|-
CASRPGAGVNSPLHF
TGTGCCAGTAGACCGGGGGCAGGGGTTAATTCACCCCTCCACTTT
>TRBJ1-1|TRBV7-5|-|-
CARSPGAKRGPYLSAFF
TGTGCCAGAAGCCCCGGGGCGAAGAGGGGCCCATACCTCTCAGCTTTCTTT
>TRBJ2-6|TRBV7-2|-|-
CASSRGSSSGANVLTF
TGTGCCAGCAGCAGGGGTTCGAGCTCTGGGGCCAACGTCCTGACTTTC